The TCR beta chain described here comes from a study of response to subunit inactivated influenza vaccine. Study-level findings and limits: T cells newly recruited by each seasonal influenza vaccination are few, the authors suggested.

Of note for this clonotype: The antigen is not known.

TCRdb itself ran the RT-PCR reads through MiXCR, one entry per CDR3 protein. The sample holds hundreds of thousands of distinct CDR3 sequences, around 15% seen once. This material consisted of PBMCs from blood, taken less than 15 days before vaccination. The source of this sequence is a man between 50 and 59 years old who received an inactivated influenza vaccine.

CDR3 sequence reads: CASSLRTGHIYNEQFF. The DNA of the CDR3 is TGTGCCAGCAGCTTAAGGACAGGCCACATCTACAATGAGCAGTTCTTC. J is TRBJ2-1 and V is TRBV7-2; 7 bases align to TRBD1. J gave up 3 bases and V 2 bases, and 7 bases lay outside the gene matches. This CDR3 spans 16 amino acids. Per germline, CDR1 SGHTA and CDR2 FQGNSA.